This T cell receptor (beta chain) was identified in a study of blood T cell repertoires in COVID-19. Study-wide context: From T cells, B-cell-depleted T cells, or PBMCs came the material, which was cDNA or gDNA.

Sequenced by immunoSEQ multiplex PCR; TCRdb stores in-frame clones only, minus some. The sample has about 99,000 clones, 70% to 90% seen once. This CDR3 has 13 amino acids. Trimming removed 2 bases from V and 10 bases from J, with 12 bases in between. Germline CDR1 LGHNT, CDR2 FRNRAP. V gene TRBV12-5 combines with J gene TRBJ2-1; D possibly corresponds to TRBD1 (5 bases). This sequence originates from a woman aged 55-70 years in a cohort sampled during active or convalescent COVID-19. The sequenced sample was peripheral blood. In DNA form, the CDR3 reads TGTGCTAGTGGTTTGAAGCTAGACAGCGAGCAGTTCTTC. Its translation: CASGLKLDSEQFF.